This TCR beta chain was recorded in a study of response to subunit inactivated influenza vaccine. Overall study results and limits: Every seasonal influenza vaccination brings in few new T cells, the authors suggested.

The CDR3 consists of 15 residues. Germline loops: CDR1 SNHLY, CDR2 FYNNEI. V was trimmed by 0 bases and J by 4 bases, leaving 10 bases between them. In TCRdb, the RT-PCR reads were re-called with MiXCR into one record per CDR3 protein. The sample has 400,000 to 550,000 distinct CDR3 sequences, roughly 25% seen once; the top ten hold approximately 2%. Of note for this clonotype: What it binds is unknown.

Sequencing used CD4+ T cells sorted from PBMCs, obtained less than 6 days after vaccination. The origin of this receptor is a man in his forties or fifties who received an inactivated influenza vaccine. This sequence joins TRBV2 and TRBJ2-1, with D unclear. The CDR3 coding sequence is TGTGCCAGCAGTGAAGCGGACCAAGCTTACAATGAGCAGTTCTTC. This translates into CASSEADQAYNEQFF. Filled out from reference TRBV2 and TRBJ2-1, the complete variable domain reads EPEVTQTPSHQVTQMGQEVILRCVPISNHLYFYWYRQILGQKVEFLVSFYNNEISEKSEIFDDQFSVERPDGSNFTLKIRSTKLEDSAMYFCASSEADQAYNEQFFGPGTRLTVL.